The rows below give T cell receptor beta chains drawn from one sample of a study of blood T cell repertoires in COVID-19. Only in-frame clones appear in the TCRdb table, and some are missing; sequencing was by immunoSEQ multiplex PCR. The table lists about 130,000 clones, 85% to 90% of them singletons. Sample: peripheral blood. The receptors shown here come from a man aged 60 to 75 with COVID-19, enrolled during active disease. CDR3s leave out the opening cysteine and the closing phenylalanine or tryptophan.

J	V	length	CDR3
TRBJ2-2	TRBV24-1	14	ATSDPGEGNTGELF
TRBJ1-1	TRBV10-3	13	AISERDSKFTEAF
TRBJ2-5	TRBV27	14	ASSSRRDRRRETQY
TRBJ1-1	TRBV2	11	ASSPIQGSEAF
TRBJ2-7	TRBV7-2	11	ASSYVRSYEQY
TRBJ1-2	TRBV20-1	11	SARDRDIYGYT
TRBJ1-4	TRBV19	12	ASSTGQALEKLF
TRBJ1-2	TRBV6-2/TRBV6-3	14	ASSSRGWLKDYGYT
TRBJ2-7	TRBV2	14	ASSELGQGAIYEQY
TRBJ2-7	TRBV13	12	ASSLDGGEMQQY
TRBJ1-5	TRBV7-8	11	ASSLGEDQPQH
TRBJ2-3	TRBV7-3	13	ASSSQGTSTDTQY
TRBJ2-5	TRBV5-4	13	ASSSKREAQETQY
TRBJ2-5	TRBV2	13	ASSEAGRVWETQY
TRBJ1-5	TRBV28	16	ASTLRTGGYLSNQPQH
TRBJ1-2	TRBV29-1	11	SVESDRVYGYT
TRBJ1-5	TRBV3-1/TRBV3-2	11	ASSQRQAQPQH
TRBJ1-2	TRBV6-5	11	ASRTSGVYGYT
TRBJ2-3	TRBV5-6	13	ASTRTSESTDTQY
TRBJ1-1	TRBV2	13	ASSDGRGLYTEAF
TRBJ2-1	TRBV7-6	10	ASGPGGNEQF
TRBJ1-4	TRBV6-5	13	ASSYSTVTNEKLF
TRBJ2-2	TRBV30	10	AWLHSFGELF
TRBJ1-6	TRBV6-5	12	ASETGIYNSPLH
TRBJ2-7	TRBV23-1	15	ASSQSASGVYSYEQY
TRBJ1-2	TRBV5-5	15	ASSFFSGGLGNYGYT
TRBJ2-1	TRBV29-1	12	SVESYRGVNEQF
TRBJ2-2	TRBV6-5	12	ASQRDRATGELF
TRBJ2-3	TRBV5-5	12	ASSLATITDTQY
TRBJ1-5	TRBV2	13	ASSFLAGGNQPQH
TRBJ1-4	TRBV6-5	12	ATQRGYKNEKLF
TRBJ2-1	TRBV10-1	21	ASSEGPAWGSGGWICSYNEQF
TRBJ1-1	TRBV5-5	13	ASSRGQNLNTEAF
TRBJ2-5	TRBV7-2	13	ASSRDYGQQETQY
TRBJ2-1	TRBV28	14	ASSLPPYGSYNEQF
TRBJ2-7	TRBV5-6	15	ASSGGGPSSGVYEQY
TRBJ2-5	TRBV18	12	ASSPTGSQETQY
TRBJ2-5	TRBV7-9	13	ASSSFASGVRAQY
TRBJ2-2	TRBV29-1	10	SVAGGTGELF
TRBJ1-4	TRBV2	14	ASIEPGGTGREKLF
TRBJ2-7	TRBV5-1	12	ASSPPGSSYEQY
TRBJ2-2	TRBV2	13	ASSEVGGNTGELF
TRBJ2-3	TRBV11-3	13	ASSFGQGVGDTQY
TRBJ2-1	TRBV7-2	11	ASSLVARGEQF
TRBJ2-2	TRBV12-3/TRBV12-4	11	ASTWGGTGELF
TRBJ1-1	TRBV10-3	11	AISDSPGEKAF
TRBJ1-1	TRBV4-2	11	ASEGQTNTEAF
TRBJ1-2	TRBV7-3	11	ASSLGGGDGYT
TRBJ1-1	TRBV19	11	ASSIAIVGEAF
TRBJ1-4	TRBV28	15	ASSSTPGTPQGEKLF
TRBJ2-1	TRBV7-3	9	ASRDQGEQF
TRBJ1-3	TRBV5-8	12	ASSLGGLGNTIY
TRBJ1-5	TRBV5-1	12	ASSRTGRNQPQH
TRBJ2-7	TRBV5-8	12	ASQRGLSSYEQY
TRBJ2-2	TRBV6-5	13	ASRRTKQGTGELF